The 9 T cell receptor beta chains below were found in one sample sequenced in a study of radiotherapy plus CTLA-4 blockade in lung cancer. The assay was immunoSEQ multiplex PCR, and TCRdb's table has in-frame clones only and misses some. This sample has about 78,000 clones; around 88% occur once, and the top ten carry just over 2%. The specimen was peripheral blood, collected from a patient treated with radiotherapy plus ipilimumab. The receptors come from a human donor with non-small cell lung cancer who had a partial response to radiotherapy plus ipilimumab.

V gene TRBV10-3 combines with J gene TRBJ1-3; 7 nucleotides align to TRBD1. The CDR3 covers 15 residues. Germline assignment: CDR1 ENHRY and CDR2 SYGVKD. Unmatched junction bases numbered 5, after V lost 4 bases and J lost 2 bases. The CDR3 DNA reads as TGTGCCATCAGTGTTAACAGGGGCCCTGGAAACACCATATATTTT. This sequence encodes CAISVNRGPGNTIYF.

The V gene is TRBV2, the J gene TRBJ2-5, with 9 bases lining up with TRBD2. V lost 6 bases to trimming and J lost 5 bases; unmatched junction nucleotides: 10. The CDR3 covers 15 residues. Germline V lookup: CDR1 SNHLY, CDR2 FYNNEI. The DNA of the CDR3 is TGTGCCAGCAGCCGATCTAGCGGGACGGGGGAGACCCAGTACTTC. This gives the protein CASSRSSGTGETQYF. Full variable domain (rest looked up from reference TRBV2 and TRBJ2-5): EPEVTQTPSHQVTQMGQEVILRCVPISNHLYFYWYRQILGQKVEFLVSFYNNEISEKSEIFDDQFSVERPDGSNFTLKIRSTKLEDSAMYFCASSRSSGTGETQYFGPGTRLLVL.

The rearrangement joins TRBV7-9 to TRBJ1-3; D uncertain. This CDR3 region has 14 residues. V lost 2 bases and J 3 bases, leaving 8 bases between the germline ends. Germline-derived CDR1 and CDR2 are SEHNR and FQNEAQ (reference sequence). The CDR3 reads CASSLNRDGNTIYF. The DNA of the CDR3 is TGTGCCAGCAGCTTAAACCGAGATGGAAACACCATATATTTT.

This rearrangement joins TRBV18 to TRBJ1-6; 9 bases agree with TRBD1. The germline V gene has CDR1 KGHSH and CDR2 LQKENI. V dropped 7 bases and J dropped 5; count of bases not matched to a gene: 3. This CDR3 has 14 residues. This CDR3 reads CASFRTGDNSPLHF. The CDR3 nucleotides read TGTGCCAGCTTCCGGACAGGGGATAATTCACCCCTCCACTTT.

This chain connects TRBV2 to TRBJ1-2; 7 bases align to TRBD1. Germline CDR1 and CDR2: SNHLY and FYNNEI. J gave up 0 bases and V 5 bases, and 6 bases lay outside the gene matches. The CDR3 covers 15 residues. In DNA, the CDR3 is TGTGCCAGCAGTCAAAACAGGGGTACTAACTATGGCTACACCTTC. It encodes CASSQNRGTNYGYTF.

V is TRBV6-5 and J is TRBJ2-3; TRBD2 might be the D (5 bases). Trimming shortened V by 6 bases and J by 5 bases, and 18 bases separated the two germline ends. The CDR3 sequence is 15 residues long. Per germline, CDR1 MNHEY and CDR2 SVGAGI. CDR3 sequence (DNA): TGTGCCAGCAGCAAGGGATGGGAGACGGGAGATACGCAGTATTTT. Protein product: CASSKGWETGDTQYF.

The CDR3 spells CASSFLVGGRDEQYF. CDR3 nucleotides: TGCGCCAGCAGCTTCTTGGTGGGGGGAAGGGACGAGCAGTACTTC. V and J are TRBV5-1 and TRBJ2-5, with a tentative D call TRBD2 (6 bases). The J call may be wrong; the DNA end is better matched by TRBJ2-7. The CDR3 contains 15 residues. Germline lookup yields CDR1 SGHRS and CDR2 YFSETQ.

This clone appeared once. As DNA, the CDR3 is TGTGCCAGCAGCTTAGTCAGGGGCTACGAGCAGTACTTC. Translated, it gives CASSLVRGYEQYF. The gene calls are TRBV13 and TRBJ2-7, with D perhaps TRBD1 (6 bases). Per the germline V gene, CDR1 is PRHDT and CDR2 is FYEKMQ (reference sequence). This CDR3 region has 13 residues. V was pared by 1 base and J by 3 bases, with 7 bases between.

This chain connects TRBV27 to TRBJ1-2; D remains unclear. V lost 5 bases to trimming and J lost 11 bases, with 21 bases between them. Germline V lookup: CDR1 MNHEY, CDR2 SMNVEV (reference sequence). The CDR3 runs 14 residues. CDR3 sequence reads: CASSLTARRTLYTF. As DNA, the CDR3 is TGTGCCAGCAGTCTTACAGCTCGCCGTACCCTTTACACCTTC.